These 11 T cell receptor beta chains originate from one sample sequenced in a study of OX40 agonist ivuxolimab in advanced cancers. Assay: immunoSEQ multiplex PCR; the TCRdb copy retains only in-frame clones and omits some. In the table there are tens of thousands of clones, almost 85% of which are singletons. The material sequenced was CD4+ or CD8+ T cells sorted from blood, taken in a trial of the OX40 agonist ivuxolimab. All receptors derive from an adult with an advanced solid tumor such as melanoma, head and neck, liver or kidney cancer.

This clone was seen more than once but under ten times. CDR3 protein: CAWSKRELDTQYF. In DNA, the CDR3 is TGTGCCTGGAGTAAGCGGGAGCTAGATACGCAGTATTTT. This chain links TRBV30 with TRBJ2-3; 8 nucleotides agree with TRBD2. V was clipped by 2 bases and J by 5 bases; unmatched bases: 3. Germline-derived CDR1 and CDR2 are GTSNPN and SVGIG (reference sequence). The CDR3 totals 13 residues.

This clone was seen a handful of times. The V and J genes are TRBV5-8 and TRBJ1-5; 9 nucleotides line up with TRBD1. The V gene end was trimmed by 5 bases and the J gene end by 6 bases; junction bases not matched to a gene: 3. The germline V gene has CDR1 SGHTS and CDR2 YDEGEE. The CDR3 runs to 13 residues. For the CDR3, the DNA is TGTGCCAGCAGGAGGACAGGGGTTCAGCCCCAGCATTTT. Amino acid sequence: CASRRTGVQPQHF.

This clone has just a few counts. The genes are TRBV5-1 and TRBJ2-5; D possibly corresponds to TRBD1 (6 bases). The CDR3 has 13 amino acids. The V gene lost 5 bases and the J gene lost 7 bases, with 15 bases spanning the gap. Germline assignment: CDR1 SGHRS and CDR2 YFSETQ. CDR3 amino acids: CASRQTGRGTQYF. The CDR3 nucleotides read TGCGCCAGCAGGCAAACAGGGAGAGGGACCCAGTACTTC.

This clone was seen just once. This chain uses TRBV11-2 with TRBJ2-5; no reliable D call. The CDR3 totals 12 residues. V was clipped by 5 bases and J by 4 bases, with 8 bases between them. Looked up from germline, CDR1 is SGHAT and CDR2 is FQNNGV. CDR3 region: CASSQMRETQYF. The CDR3 DNA sequence: TGTGCCAGCAGCCAAATGAGAGAGACCCAGTACTTC. The full variable domain, in which reference TRBV11-2 and TRBJ2-5 provide the parts outside the CDR3, is EAGVAQSPRYKIIEKRQSVAFWCNPISGHATLYWYQQILGQGPKLLIQFQNNGVVDDSQLPKDRFSAERLKGVDSTLKIQPAKLEDSAVYLCASSQMRETQYFGPGTRLLVL.

V and J are TRBV5-1 and TRBJ2-1, with 9 bases fitting TRBD1. The CDR3 is 16 residues long. The germline V gene encodes CDR1 SGHRS and CDR2 YFSETQ. V gave up 3 bases and J gave up 4 bases; unmatched junction bases: 8. CDR3 sequence reads: CASSSSGTGLYNEQFF. Here the CDR3 DNA reads TGCGCCAGCAGCTCCTCCGGGACAGGGCTTTACAATGAGCAGTTCTTC.

The V gene is TRBV18, the J gene TRBJ2-3; D may correspond to TRBD1 or TRBD2 (5 bases each). The ends were cut back, 0 bases at V and 1 base at J, with 8 bases in the middle. The CDR3 contains 15 residues. Germline assignment: CDR1 KGHSH and CDR2 LQKENI. The CDR3 loop is CASSPPGTRTDTQYF. In DNA, the CDR3 is TGTGCCAGCTCACCACCCGGGACCCGCACAGATACGCAGTATTTT.

This clone has just a few counts. This sequence joins TRBV7-9 and TRBJ1-5; D uncertain. Germline V gives CDR1 SEHNR, CDR2 FQNEAQ (reference sequence). The length of the CDR3 is 15 residues. V lost 2 bases to trimming and J lost 0 bases, with 8 bases between them. In DNA form, the CDR3 reads TGTGCCAGCAGCTTACAACCTTATAGCAATCAGCCCCAGCATTTT. Translated, it gives CASSLQPYSNQPQHF.

The genes are TRBV7-9 and TRBJ2-5; 7 positions agree with TRBD2. The CDR3 runs to 16 residues. Germline-derived CDR1 and CDR2 are SEHNR and FQNEAQ (reference sequence). The V and J ends lost 2 bases and 2 bases, in that order; junction bases with no gene match: 8. The CDR3 region is CASSLRGERRQETQYF. The CDR3 DNA sequence: TGTGCCAGCAGCTTACGGGGGGAGCGGAGACAAGAGACCCAGTACTTC.

On this clone: At one end the junction does not follow the germline gene, possibly because of a read error. The chain recombines TRBV6-5 with TRBJ1-2; TRBD1 aligns across 7 bases. There are 14 residues in the CDR3. CDR1 is MNHEY, CDR2 SVGAGI, per germline. CDR3 nucleotides: TGTGCCATCAGTAATACGGGACAGAGCTATGGCTACACCTTC. Translating it yields CAISNTGQSYGYTF.

The V and J genes are TRBV5-1 and TRBJ1-1, with D unclear. The CDR3 covers 13 residues. Germline V lookup: CDR1 SGHRS, CDR2 YFSETQ. With 0 bases removed from V and 8 bases from J, the gap between germline ends came to 11 bases. This CDR3 is CASSLAGGREAFF. CDR3 coding DNA: TGCGCCAGCAGCTTGGCCGGCGGACGAGAAGCTTTCTTT. Based on the CDR3 plus reference TRBV5-1 and TRBJ1-1, the full variable domain is KAGVTQTPRYLIKTRGQQVTLSCSPISGHRSVSWYQQTPGQGLQFLFEYFSETQRNKGNFPGRFSGRQFSNSRSEMNVSTLELGDSALYLCASSLAGGREAFFGQGTRLTVV.

The chain couples TRBV5-1 to TRBJ2-1, with 10 bases fitting TRBD2. CDR1 SGHRS and CDR2 YFSETQ come from the germline V gene. This CDR3 has 15 residues. V lost 6 bases, J lost 8 bases, and 11 bases stayed unmatched. CDR3 in DNA: TGCGCCAGCACCCCGCCCAGCGGGAGGGCCTATGAGCAGTTCTTC. It codes for CASTPPSGRAYEQFF.